These 16 T cell receptor delta chains were all obtained from the same sample, sequenced in a study of γδ T cells in repeated Plasmodium falciparum infection. Flow sorting of PBMC yielded separate Vgamma9/Vdelta2+ and Vdelta2-negative gammadelta T cell populations for bulk repertoire analysis. TCRdb reanalysed the multiplex PCR reads with CATT. The sample lists over 55,000 delta-chain clones, approximately 1.7% occurring once. Specimen: gamma-delta T cells from blood. All receptors come from a pool of human donors (malaria-infected and uninfected, not separated).

Regarding this clone: A far larger clone lies a single base away; this is likely a read error. Other DNA sequences in this specimen translate into the identical CDR3. This rearrangement joins TRDV1 to TRDJ1; a possible D gene is TRDD3 (7 bases). TCRdb does not report a J gene; here it was assigned by matching the DNA to germline references. The germline CDR1 and CDR2 sequences are TSWWSYY and QGS. The CDR3 runs to 19 residues. In DNA form, the CDR3 reads TGTGCTCTCGGGGAAGAAGTCCTACGGGCCTGGGGGCTTGAAGTTAAACTCATCTTT. This translates into CALGEEVLRAWGLEVKLIF.

This clone rates as medium-sized. Germline and junction disagree at one end, which may indicate a read error. Other DNA sequences within the sample encode an identical CDR3. The chain recombines TRDV1 with TRDJ1; 13 bases agree with TRDD3. The CDR3 covers 21 residues. Germline V gene data show CDR1 as TSWWSYY and CDR2 as QGS. In nucleotides, the CDR3 is TGTGCTCTTGGGGATCTGGACGGTACTGGGGGATACGCCATATACACCGATGAACTCATCTTT. Protein product: CALGDLDGTGGYAIYTDELIF.

Comment on this clone: TCRdb's listed protein matches a much larger clone and diverges from this DNA's translation at residue 13, likely through a read error; the protein shown comes from the DNA. The chain couples TRDV1 to TRDJ1; D gene uncertain. V dropped 3 bases and J dropped 9 bases, with 23 bases sitting between them. Per germline, CDR1 TSWWSYY and CDR2 QGS. This CDR3 has 16 residues. This CDR3 reads CALGDPFLPLTDELIF. Written as DNA, the CDR3 is TGTGCTCTTGGGGACCCTTTCTTGCCCCTCACTGATGAACTCATCTTT.

Turning to this clone: This DNA's translation and the protein TCRdb lists, from a much larger clone, do not match at residue 15, likely due to a read error; the protein shown is translated from the DNA. This rearrangement joins TRDV1 to TRDJ1; possibly TRDD3 for D (5 bases). With 0 bases removed from V and 1 base from J, the gap between germline ends came to 27 bases. The length of the CDR3 is 21 residues. CDR1 is TSWWSYY, CDR2 QGS, per germline. The CDR3 DNA sequence: TGTGCTCTTGGGGAACTTGTCTACGATAGGCCGTACTGGTACCTCACCGATAAACTCATCTTT. It codes for CALGELVYDRPYWYLTDKLIF.

This clone was picked up many times. The protein TCRdb lists belongs to a much larger clone and differs from this DNA's translation at residue 13, which points to a read error; the protein shown is made from the DNA. The chain employs TRDV1 and TRDJ1, with D maybe TRDD2 (7 bases). The CDR3 length is 20 residues. V lost 4 bases, J lost 2 bases, and 29 bases lay in between. CDR1 and CDR2 from the germline V gene are TSWWSYY and QGS. DNA for the CDR3: TGTGCTCTTGGGGGGTCCTTTTTCCTACTCATGGGGATGGTAACCGATAAACTCATCTTT. This encodes CALGGSFFLLMGMVTDKLIF.

At least ten counts were recorded for this clone. The junction shows a germline mismatch at one end, possibly a read error. Other DNA sequences of this sample code for an identical CDR3. The chain uses TRDV1 and TRDJ1, with 7 bases fitting TRDD2. Per germline, CDR1 TSWWSYY and CDR2 QGS. This CDR3 region has 21 residues. The CDR3 DNA sequence: TGTGCTCTTGGGGAACGTTTCCTACCTCACGACTTGGGTGATACCTCGGATAAACTTATCTTC. It is translated as CALGERFLPHDLGDTSDKLIF.

Concerning this clone itself: A far larger clone differs by one base, so this is likely a read error. Other DNA sequences in the same sample also yield this CDR3. V usage is TRDV1 and J usage is TRDJ1, with 9 bases that match TRDD3. The J gene, missing from TCRdb, was assigned here through DNA to germline matching. This CDR3 spans 24 amino acids. V was pared by 0 bases and J by 0 bases, with 26 bases of the junction left unmatched. Germline values: CDR1 TSWWSYY, CDR2 QGS. In DNA, the CDR3 is TGTGCTCTTGGGGAACTATTGGAGTTTGTGTCTGGGTGGTCTGGGGGATCCTACACCGATAAACTCATCTTT. Its translation: CALGELLEFVSGWSGGSYTDKLIF.

This clone has just a few counts. The protein TCRdb lists belongs to a much larger clone and differs from this DNA's translation at residue 7, which points to a read error; the protein shown is made from the DNA. The chain is built from TRDV1 and TRDJ1, with a possible D match to TRDD2 (5 bases). V lost 6 bases to trimming and J lost 0 bases, with 26 bases between them. This CDR3 region has 19 residues. Germline V gene sequence: CDR1 TSWWSYY, CDR2 QGS. This CDR3 is CALGSSLPGHPAHTDKLIF. DNA of the CDR3: TGTGCTCTTGGATCTTCCCTCCCCGGTCATCCCGCCCACACCGATAAACTCATCTTT.

A few counts support this clone. A far larger clone lies a single base away; this is likely a read error. Other DNA sequences in the sample encode the same CDR3. The chain couples TRDV1 to TRDJ1; 10 bases are a match to TRDD3. TCRdb leaves out the J gene; it was filled in here by matching the DNA to germline. This CDR3 has 21 residues. Germline CDR1 TSWWSYY, CDR2 QGS. The CDR3: CALGVSFFFLQGGYANDKLIF. DNA for the CDR3: TGTGCCCTTGGGGTCTCCTTCTTCTTCCTACAAGGGGGATACGCGAACGATAAACTCATCTTT.

Concerning this clone: The TCRdb protein, from a much larger clone, departs from this DNA's translation at residue 10, likely by read error; the protein shown derives from the DNA. The CDR3 bases are TGTGCTCTTGGGGAACGGATCTGGGGGGGTAAACTCATCTTT. This sequence encodes CALGERIWGGKLIF. The chain is built from TRDV1 and TRDJ1; TRDD3 matches at 7 bases. The CDR3 sequence is 14 residues long. The V segment lost 1 base and the J segment 7 bases; nucleotides outside the gene matches: 6. CDR1 TSWWSYY and CDR2 QGS come from the germline V gene.

In its sample, this clone was seen many times. Given a far larger clone just one base away, this is likely a sequencing read error. The same CDR3 is also encoded by other DNA sequences in this sample. The chain employs TRDV1 and TRDJ1; D is undetermined. V lost 3 bases, J lost 0 bases, and 23 bases lay in between. Germline-derived CDR1 and CDR2 are TSWWSYY and QGS. This CDR3 is 19 amino acids long. CDR3 amino acids: CALGERFTLTLVYTDKLIF. The CDR3 DNA follows: TGTGCTCTTGGGGAGCGATTTACTCTAACCCTCGTGTACACCGATAAACTCATCTTT.

A few counts support this clone. TCRdb's protein for this DNA is that of a much larger clone and differs from the translation at residue 13, likely a read error; the protein shown is the DNA translation. V and J are TRDV2 and TRDJ1, with a weak D call TRDD3 (6 bases). The germline V gene has CDR1 GEAIGNYY and CDR2 EKD. This CDR3 is built from 16 residues. CDR3 sequence reads: CACDTAYWAYTDRLIF. CDR3 coding DNA: TGTGCCTGTGACACCGCGTACTGGGCGTACACCGATAGACTCATCTTT.

This clone was recorded many times. For this DNA, TCRdb reports the protein of a much larger clone, which diverges at residue 11, most likely from a read error; the protein presented here is translated directly from the DNA. The gene calls are TRDV1 and TRDJ1; 8 bases align to TRDD3. The junction had 13 bases not matched to a gene; V was cut back by 6 bases and J by 4 bases. Germline assignment: CDR1 TSWWSYY and CDR2 QGS. The CDR3 has 16 amino acids. CDR3 loop: CALGRATLGDDDKLIF. The CDR3, as DNA: TGTGCTCTTGGTAGGGCTACTCTGGGGGACGACGATAAACTCATCTTT.

This clone was observed a few times. A read error may be the cause here, since a much bigger clone is one base away. The chain carries TRDV1 and TRDJ1; 10 positions match TRDD3. TCRdb leaves out the J gene; it was filled in here by matching the DNA to germline. Germline V gene data show CDR1 as TSWWSYY and CDR2 as QGS. The CDR3 has 25 amino acids. The CDR3 here is CALGEPWGPILGDLSSLPYTDKLIF. Here the CDR3 DNA reads TGTGCTCTTGGGGAACCCTGGGGTCCGATACTGGGGGATCTTTCTTCACTCCCGTACACTGATAAACTCATCTTT.

This clone came up many times. TCRdb assigns this DNA the protein of a much larger clone, which departs from its translation at residue 26; this likely reflects a read error, and the protein shown comes from translating the DNA. A V gene of TRDV3 was called, but no J gene was assigned; the table's D call TRDD3 went unverified against the DNA. The germline V gene has CDR1 TVYSNPD and CDR2 GDNSRS (reference sequence). This CDR3 is built from 28 residues. CDR3 in DNA: TGTGCCTTTGGTGGTTCCTCCCCGCTGGGGGATACGGGGAGCGCATGTTTACGGATAGCTACGTACACCGATAAACCCATCTTT. This encodes CAFGGSSPLGDTGSACLRIATYTDKPIF.

In the case of this clone: A far larger clone is one nucleotide away, so this likely arose from a read error. The sample has other DNA sequences that encode this CDR3 too. The CDR3 DNA follows: TGTGCTCTTGGGGAACTAGGGAGTCCTTCGAAGTGGCTGGGGACGCTGACGTCCGATAAGCTCATCTTT. It encodes CALGELGSPSKWLGTLTSDKLIF. The V gene is listed as TRDV1; no J gene was called; TRDD3, the D gene given by the table, was not confirmed from the DNA. The CDR3 has 23 amino acids. CDR1 is TSWWSYY, CDR2 QGS, per germline.